These T cell receptor beta chains were read from a single sample in a study of T-cell memory formation after mild COVID-19. TCRdb reanalysed the 5' RACE reads using MiXCR and keeps one entry per CDR3 protein. The profile covers some 450,000 distinct CDR3 sequences, with about 20% appearing a single time and roughly 8.4% taken by the ten largest. Sequencing was performed on PBMCs or a T cell subset sorted from them (not recorded which). These receptors all stem from an adult woman who had mild COVID-19 (a few samples of this study predate the infection). Cell type and time point are not known. CDR3s include the opening cysteine and the closing phenylalanine or tryptophan. Each record gives: V gene, J gene, D gene, clone size, CDR3 length, CDR3 protein, CDR3 DNA. D genes are given only for firm matches. Expanded clones get a size class; other rows say once, few or many, or leave the size out.

TRBV12-3/TRBV12-4	TRBJ1-6	-	few	14	CASSIQGSLSPLHF	TGTGCCAGCAGTATACAGGGTAGTCTCTCACCCCTCCACTTT
TRBV12-3/TRBV12-4	TRBJ2-7	-	-	15	CASSLNSRGAYEQYF	TGTGCCAGCAGTTTAAATTCCCGGGGCGCATACGAGCAGTACTTC
TRBV5-6	TRBJ1-5	-	-	15	CASRPSGASNQPQHF	TGTGCCAGCAGGCCTAGTGGGGCGAGCAATCAGCCCCAGCATTTT
TRBV4-1	TRBJ2-1	-	few	17	CASSQEHQGAFYNEQFF	TGCGCCAGCAGCCAAGAGCACCAGGGCGCTTTTTACAATGAGCAGTTCTTC
TRBV7-8	TRBJ1-6	-	few	16	CASSPQQGSYNSPLHF	TGTGCCAGCAGCCCCCAGCAGGGTAGCTATAATTCACCCCTCCACTTT
TRBV4-1	TRBJ2-5	-	-	17	CASSEGPIRVLQETQYF	TGCGCCAGCAGCGAAGGCCCAATTAGGGTCCTCCAAGAGACCCAGTACTTC
TRBV7-9	TRBJ2-7	TRBD2	-	15	CASSPRLAGRDEQYF	TGTGCCAGCAGTCCGAGACTAGCGGGAAGGGACGAGCAGTACTTC
TRBV7-7	TRBJ2-5	TRBD2	few	15	CASSITSGAQETQYF	TGTGCTAGCAGCATAACTAGCGGGGCCCAAGAGACCCAGTACTTC
TRBV24-1	TRBJ2-1	-	-	14	CATSGREPYNEQFF	TGTGCCACCAGTGGCAGGGAGCCCTACAATGAGCAGTTCTTC
TRBV5-1	TRBJ2-7	-	-	15	CASSFSTQGAYEQYF	TGCGCCAGCAGCTTCTCGACACAGGGAGCCTACGAGCAGTACTTC
TRBV7-3	TRBJ2-3	-	many	14	CASSLGLRTDTQYF	TGTGCCAGCAGCTTGGGACTTCGCACAGATACGCAGTATTTT
TRBV4-1	TRBJ2-2	TRBD1	few	14	CASSQRGGGGELFF	TGCGCCAGCAGCCAAAGAGGGGGCGGCGGGGAGCTGTTTTTT
TRBV4-3	TRBJ2-7	TRBD2	few	18	CASSHGTISSGISYEQYF	TGCGCCAGCAGCCACGGAACAATTTCTAGCGGGATCTCCTACGAGCAGTACTTC
TRBV20-1	TRBJ1-4	-	few	13	CSARQLANEKLFF	TGCAGTGCTAGACAGCTGGCGAATGAAAAACTGTTTTTT
TRBV18	TRBJ1-3	-	-	13	CASSKETGNTIYF	TGTGCCAGCTCAAAAGAAACTGGAAACACCATATATTTT
TRBV20-1	TRBJ1-5	TRBD1	few	14	CSARDRRVDQPQHF	TGCAGTGCTCGGGACAGGCGAGTAGATCAGCCCCAGCATTTT
TRBV6-2/TRBV6-3	TRBJ2-2	TRBD2	few	19	CASSYGLAGGLVFTGELFF	TGTGCCAGCAGTTACGGGCTAGCGGGAGGCCTGGTTTTCACCGGGGAGCTGTTTTTT
TRBV20-1	TRBJ1-4	TRBD1	-	20	CSARTGRGTGGFRANEKLFF	TGCAGTGCACGAACCGGGAGGGGGACAGGGGGCTTTCGGGCTAATGAAAAACTGTTTTTT
TRBV7-9	TRBJ1-1	TRBD1	-	17	CASSLARDRGPNTEAFF	TGTGCCAGCAGCTTAGCTCGGGACAGGGGGCCGAACACTGAAGCTTTCTTT
TRBV7-9	TRBJ2-1	-	few	11	CASSSLGEEFF	TGTGCCAGCAGCTCGCTAGGTGAGGAGTTCTTC
TRBV7-9	TRBJ2-3	TRBD1	few	13	CASRTGMTDTQYF	TGTGCCAGCAGGACAGGGATGACAGATACGCAGTATTTT
TRBV3-1	TRBJ1-1	TRBD1	few	17	CASSRQGLGSRSGEAFF	TGTGCCAGCAGCCGACAGGGTTTAGGGTCACGGTCAGGTGAAGCTTTCTTT
TRBV19	TRBJ1-1	-	-	15	CASSILQARNTEAFF	TGTGCCAGTAGTATACTGCAGGCCCGGAACACTGAAGCTTTCTTT
TRBV15	TRBJ1-1	-	-	14	CATSRGSAWAEAFF	TGTGCCACCAGCAGAGGCTCAGCGTGGGCTGAAGCTTTCTTT
TRBV5-4	TRBJ2-5	-	-	15	CASKRRGSLGETQYF	TGTGCCAGCAAGCGGAGGGGGAGCCTTGGAGAGACCCAGTACTTC
TRBV12-3/TRBV12-4	TRBJ2-1	TRBD2	few	16	CASSPGGPPIYNEQFF	TGTGCCAGCAGTCCGGGGGGGCCCCCGATCTACAATGAGCAGTTCTTC
TRBV18	TRBJ2-1	TRBD2	-	15	CASSPDSGGLNEQFF	TGTGCCAGCTCACCGGATAGCGGGGGGTTAAATGAGCAGTTCTTC
TRBV7-9	TRBJ2-1	TRBD2	few	19	CASSGTGLAGGSSYNEQFF	TGTGCCAGCTCCGGGACGGGACTAGCGGGGGGGAGCTCCTACAATGAGCAGTTCTTC
TRBV27	TRBJ2-1	-	few	13	CASSPRGPYEQFF	TGTGCCAGCAGTCCCCGGGGCCCTTATGAGCAGTTCTTC
TRBV6-2/TRBV6-3	TRBJ2-7	-	-	14	CASSAGTVTYEQYF	TGTGCCAGCAGTGCCGGGACGGTTACCTACGAGCAGTACTTC
TRBV6-1	TRBJ2-7	-	few	14	CASRQYSGTYEQYF	TGTGCCAGCAGACAATACAGTGGAACGTACGAGCAGTACTTC
TRBV20-1	TRBJ1-1	-	few	13	CSANRDLNTEAFF	TGCAGTGCTAACAGGGATTTGAACACTGAAGCTTTCTTT
TRBV6-2/TRBV6-3	TRBJ2-1	TRBD2	-	16	CASRAIAGGRYNEQFF	TGTGCCAGCAGGGCAATAGCGGGGGGCCGCTACAATGAGCAGTTCTTC
TRBV24-1	TRBJ2-1	-	-	12	CATRGAYNEQFF	TGTGCCACCCGGGGGGCTTACAATGAGCAGTTCTTC
TRBV5-6	TRBJ1-2	-	-	16	CASSRAGSRGDYGYTF	TGTGCCAGCAGCCGGGCCGGGTCCCGAGGTGACTATGGCTACACCTTC
TRBV6-5	TRBJ1-5	-	-	15	CASSSYRDSNQPQHF	TGTGCCAGCAGCTCCTACCGGGACAGCAATCAGCCCCAGCATTTT
TRBV6-5	TRBJ2-7	TRBD2	few	13	CASSPSGVFEQYF	TGTGCCAGCTCGCCTAGCGGGGTATTTGAGCAGTACTTC
TRBV9	TRBJ2-7	TRBD1	-	13	CASEGTDSYEQYF	TGTGCCAGCGAAGGGACAGACTCCTACGAGCAGTACTTC
TRBV29-1	TRBJ2-7	-	few	12	CSARDVSYEQYF	TGCAGCGCACGGGACGTCTCGTACGAGCAGTACTTC
TRBV6-2/TRBV6-3	TRBJ1-1	-	-	16	CASSSPTTGLNTEAFF	TGTGCCAGCAGCAGCCCGACAACGGGGCTGAACACTGAAGCTTTCTTT
TRBV5-1	TRBJ1-2	-	-	13	CASSLDADYGYTF	TGCGCCAGCAGCTTGGACGCGGACTATGGCTACACCTTC
TRBV5-1	TRBJ1-3	-	-	14	CASSRAGSGNTIYF	TGCGCCAGCAGCCGAGCAGGGTCTGGAAACACCATATATTTT
TRBV24-1	TRBJ2-5	-	few	13	CATSGGAQETQYF	TGTGCCACCAGTGGGGGGGCCCAAGAGACCCAGTACTTC
TRBV18	TRBJ2-1	-	-	15	CASSPERGPLNEQFF	TGTGCCAGCTCACCGGAGAGAGGGCCCCTCAATGAGCAGTTCTTC
TRBV5-1	TRBJ1-1	TRBD1	few	14	CASSVTGYATEAFF	TGCGCCAGCAGCGTGACAGGGTATGCTACTGAAGCTTTCTTT
TRBV12-3/TRBV12-4	TRBJ2-3	TRBD2	-	15	CASTLAGWDTDTQYF	TGTGCCAGCACCCTAGCGGGATGGGACACAGATACGCAGTATTTT
TRBV7-6	TRBJ2-5	-	few	16	CASSTWTVAEGETQYF	TGTGCCAGCAGCACATGGACAGTGGCGGAGGGAGAGACCCAGTACTTC
TRBV5-1	TRBJ2-1	-	-	12	CASSLVTNEQFF	TGCGCCAGCAGCTTAGTTACCAATGAGCAGTTCTTC
TRBV7-8	TRBJ2-1	TRBD2	few	15	CASSPGGGTYNEQFF	TGTGCCAGCAGCCCGGGAGGGGGGACCTACAATGAGCAGTTCTTC
TRBV6-5	TRBJ1-1	-	-	18	CASSQLGFLLDVNTEAFF	TGTGCCAGCAGTCAACTAGGGTTCCTACTTGATGTTAACACTGAAGCTTTCTTT
TRBV29-1	TRBJ1-5	-	-	13	CSVEVEGNQPQHF	TGCAGCGTTGAAGTGGAGGGAAATCAGCCCCAGCATTTT
TRBV19	TRBJ2-3	-	few	14	CASSASGDRNTQYF	TGTGCCAGTAGTGCATCCGGGGATCGTAATACGCAGTATTTT
TRBV20-1	TRBJ2-3	-	few	12	CSASWVQNTQYF	TGCAGTGCTAGTTGGGTCCAAAATACGCAGTATTTT